Following are 23 T cell receptor beta chains from one sample sequenced in a study of T cells in Graves' hyperthyroidism and ophthalmopathy. RNA transcripts provided the source from which TCR beta CDR3 regions were amplified. TCR CDR3 regions were first amplified by RT-PCR with HTBI primers. TCRdb called the multiplex PCR reads again in MiXCR, with one record for every CDR3 protein. The sample lists around 350,000 distinct CDR3 sequences, roughly 19% seen once, with roughly 3.5% in the top ten. The sequenced material came from blood. The receptors here all came from a woman aged 18-29 years with Graves' hyperthyroidism.

The chain is built from TRBV9 and TRBJ2-7; TRBD2 might be the D (7 bases). There are 14 residues in the CDR3. Germline CDR1 SGDLS, CDR2 YYNGEE. Trimming took 3 bases from V and 5 from J, leaving 15 bases between them. CDR3 in DNA: TGTGCCAGCAGCGCCAGTCGGGGGGCCAACGAGCAGTACTTC. Residues: CASSASRGANEQYF.

Comment on this clonotype: At one end the junction does not follow the germline gene, possibly because of a read error. In DNA form, the CDR3 reads TGTGCCAGCAGCTTAACACCCGGGACAAATTACGCGCAGTACTTC. Amino acids: CASSLTPGTNYAQYF. This chain connects TRBV7-2 to TRBJ2-7, with a possible D match to TRBD1 (6 bases). The CDR3 spans 15 residues. Looked up from germline, CDR1 is SGHTA and CDR2 is FQGNSA.

V and J are TRBV6-4 and TRBJ2-7; TRBD1 matches 9 bases. Germline CDR1 and CDR2: MRHNA and SNTAGT. The CDR3 consists of 15 residues. Trimming removed 5 bases from V and 5 bases from J; junction bases left unmatched: 10. CDR3 protein: CASSYLDRGNHEQYF. CDR3 sequence (DNA): TGTGCCAGCAGTTACTTGGACAGGGGTAACCACGAGCAGTACTTC.

The CDR3 coding sequence is TGCGCCAGCAGTGGTAACAGGGAAGCTTTCTTT. It translates to CASSGNREAFF. This chain uses TRBV10-2 with TRBJ1-1; weak D call: TRBD1 (5 bases). Germline loops: CDR1 WSHSY, CDR2 SAAADI. Trimming cost V 4 bases and J 8 bases, with 8 bases left between them. The CDR3 totals 11 residues.

This clonotype was seen at least ten times. The chain recombines TRBV12-3 or TRBV12-4 with TRBJ1-1; TRBD1 matches 8 bases. The CDR3 loop spans 14 amino acids. Trimming took 5 bases from V and 4 from J; bases not matched to a gene: 6. DNA for the CDR3: TGTGCCAGCAGTCTGGACAGGGTCGGCACTGAAGCTTTCTTT. It encodes CASSLDRVGTEAFF.

This chain links TRBV3-1 with TRBJ2-5, with D tentatively TRBD1 (6 bases). The CDR3 length is 15 residues. V dropped 0 bases and J dropped 5 bases, with 13 bases sitting between them. Germline CDR1 reads LGHDT; CDR2 reads YNNKEL (reference sequence). The CDR3 nucleotides are TGTGCCAGCAGCCAAGAAGGGGACAACTGGGAGACCCAGTACTTC. Its protein product is CASSQEGDNWETQYF.

V and J are TRBV6-5 and TRBJ2-5, with TRBD1 matching over 7 bases. This CDR3 contains 14 residues. Germline V gene sequence: CDR1 MNHEY, CDR2 SVGAGI. J was trimmed by 4 bases and V by 2 bases; bases with no gene match: 4. CDR3 coding DNA: TGTGCCAGCAGTTACCCCACAGGGGTAGAGACCCAGTACTTC. The encoded protein is CASSYPTGVETQYF.

This clonotype was recorded many times. The V call is TRBV20-1, the J call TRBJ2-7, with TRBD1 matching 8 bases. The J segment lost 5 bases and the V segment lost 5 bases, leaving 8 bases of the junction unmatched. CDR3 size: 13 residues. The germline V gene has CDR1 DFQATT and CDR2 SNEGSKA (reference sequence). The CDR3 bases are TGCAGTGCTGAGCCGGGACAGGCGGACGAGCAGTACTTC. The encoded protein is CSAEPGQADEQYF.

This clonotype was counted many times. This chain links TRBV6-1 with TRBJ2-5, with D perhaps assigned TRBD1 or TRBD2 (5 bases each). The V gene lost 4 bases and the J gene lost 5 bases, with 14 bases spanning the gap. This CDR3 comprises 14 residues. Germline CDR1 is MNHNS and CDR2 is SASEGT. Here the CDR3 DNA reads TGTGCCAGCAGTGCGGGACCGGTCGGGGAGACCCAGTACTTC. Translation gives CASSAGPVGETQYF.

The chain has TRBV6-1 and TRBJ1-5; no clear D gene. In germline, CDR1 is MNHNS, CDR2 SASEGT. V gave up 4 bases and J gave up 6 bases, with 7 bases separating them. The CDR3 totals 12 residues. DNA of the CDR3: TGTGCCAGCAGTGGGGGTAGTCAGCCCCAGCATTTT. This codes for CASSGGSQPQHF.

This clonotype was observed at least ten times. The chain recombines TRBV9 with TRBJ2-7; TRBD2 matches 10 bases. V lost 2 bases and J lost 2; bases outside the gene matches: 4. The CDR3 sequence is 15 residues long. From germline, CDR1 is SGDLS and CDR2 YYNGEE. Here the CDR3 reads CASSVSGGNAYEQYF. The DNA for the CDR3 is TGTGCCAGCAGCGTTAGCGGGGGGAACGCCTACGAGCAGTACTTC. The full variable domain, with the rest looked up from reference TRBV9 and TRBJ2-7, is DSGVTQTPKHLITATGQRVTLRCSPRSGDLSVYWYQQSLDQGLQFLIQYYNGEERAKGNILERFSAQQFPDLHSELNLSSLELGDSALYFCASSVSGGNAYEQYFGPGTRLTVT.

This clonotype was observed at least ten times. The CDR3 DNA is TGCGCCAGTATCTCGACAGGGTTGAACACTGAAGCTTTCTTT. It is translated as CASISTGLNTEAFF. The chain joins TRBV10-2 to TRBJ1-1; 7 bases are a match to TRBD1. Per the germline V gene, CDR1 is WSHSY and CDR2 is SAAADI. V lost 9 bases to trimming and J lost 0 bases; unmatched junction nucleotides: 7. The CDR3 has 14 amino acids.

The chain recombines TRBV19 with TRBJ1-3; D uncertain. The CDR3 has 14 residues. Germline V gene data show CDR1 as LNHDA and CDR2 as SQIVND (reference sequence). V gave up 4 bases and J gave up 0 bases, with 7 bases separating them. DNA for the CDR3: TGTGCCAGTAGTAACCCCTTCTCTGGAAACACCATATATTTT. Its protein is CASSNPFSGNTIYF.

The chain couples TRBV4-1 to TRBJ2-7, with D unclear. The CDR3 spans 16 residues. V was pared by 0 bases and J by 0 bases, with 12 bases between. Germline CDR1 reads MGHRA; CDR2 reads YSYEKL. The CDR3 loop is CASSQEGPAPSYEQYF. The CDR3 DNA reads TGCGCCAGCAGCCAAGAAGGTCCCGCACCCTCCTACGAGCAGTACTTC.

The sample holds many counts of this clonotype. The chain carries TRBV11-3 and TRBJ1-3; 7 bases match TRBD1. The germline V gene has CDR1 SGHNT and CDR2 YENEEA. The CDR3 has 14 amino acids. V lost 5 bases to trimming and J lost 2 bases; unmatched junction nucleotides: 3. CDR3 in DNA: TGTGCCAGCAGCGCGACAGGGACTGGAAACACCATATATTTT. Its protein is CASSATGTGNTIYF.

In this sample, this clonotype turned up many times. This chain connects TRBV24-1 to TRBJ1-3, with no clear D. The CDR3 extends over 13 amino acids. Germline CDR1 is KGHDR and CDR2 is SFDVKD. V shed 7 bases and J shed 2 bases, with 8 bases lying between them. CDR3 region: CATRGKAGNTIYF. The CDR3 DNA sequence: TGTGCCACCAGAGGGAAGGCTGGAAACACCATATATTTT.

This clonotype was counted ten times or more. The CDR3 DNA follows: TGTGCCAGCTCCCTCGGGGGGGCGCGGGACACTGAAGCTTTCTTT. It is translated as CASSLGGARDTEAFF. The chain uses TRBV18 and TRBJ1-1, with a tentative D call TRBD1 (6 bases). Per germline, CDR1 KGHSH and CDR2 LQKENI. V gave up 6 bases and J gave up 3 bases, with 17 bases separating them. This CDR3 has 15 residues.

This clonotype was seen repeatedly, ten times or more. V is TRBV6-5 and J is TRBJ2-5; TRBD1 might be the D (6 bases). Per germline, CDR1 MNHEY and CDR2 SVGAGI. V dropped 1 base and J dropped 5 bases, with 14 bases sitting between them. The CDR3 extends over 15 amino acids. CDR3 protein: CASSYLMSRGETQYF. The CDR3 bases are TGTGCCAGCAGTTACTTGATGAGCAGGGGCGAGACCCAGTACTTC.

This clonotype came up many times. CDR3 amino acids: CASSFRGLGNTGELFF. The CDR3 region has the DNA TGTGCCAGCAGTTTTCGAGGTCTTGGGAACACCGGGGAGCTGTTTTTT. The gene calls are TRBV12-3 or TRBV12-4 and TRBJ2-2, with unresolved D. Trimming left V 3 bases short and J 1 base short, with 12 bases between. This CDR3 has 16 residues.

This clonotype was detected many times. In nucleotides, the CDR3 is TGCAGTGCTAGGACAGGGGGCGCCCGCGGCTACACCTTC. This encodes CSARTGGARGYTF. The gene calls are TRBV20-1 and TRBJ1-2; 10 nucleotides agree with TRBD1. The CDR3 is 13 residues long. Germline lookup yields CDR1 DFQATT and CDR2 SNEGSKA (reference sequence). The junction had 6 bases not matched to a gene; V was cut back by 3 bases and J by 8 bases.

This clonotype has a count of ten or more. This chain connects TRBV5-1 to TRBJ2-2; D gene ambiguous. Germline V gene lookup returns CDR1 SGHRS and CDR2 YFSETQ. The length of the CDR3 is 13 residues. V gave up 2 bases and J gave up 7 bases, with 9 bases separating them. The chain's CDR3 is CASSFLLDGELFF. DNA of the CDR3: TGCGCCAGCAGCTTCCTCTTGGACGGGGAGCTGTTTTTT.

V is TRBV29-1 and J is TRBJ1-1, with 9 bases identical to TRBD1. The CDR3 extends over 14 amino acids. CDR1 is SQVTM, CDR2 ANQGSEA, per germline. Unmatched junction bases numbered 10, after V lost 4 bases and J lost 7 bases. The CDR3 loop reads CSVGRRQGEGEAFF. The CDR3 DNA follows: TGCAGCGTTGGTAGACGACAGGGGGAGGGTGAAGCTTTCTTT. The full variable domain, completed using reference TRBV29-1 and TRBJ1-1, is SAVISQKPSRDICQRGTSLTIQCQVDSQVTMMFWYRQQPGQSLTLIATANQGSEATYESGFVIDKFPISRPNLTFSTLTVSNMSPEDSSIYLCSVGRRQGEGEAFFGQGTRLTVV.

As concerns this clonotype: A single base separates this from a much larger clone, so it may be a read error. The gene calls are TRBV5-1 and TRBJ2-7; tentative D call: TRBD2 (6 bases). This CDR3 region has 14 residues. The V and J ends lost 8 bases and 2 bases respectively, with 17 bases between them. Germline V gene data show CDR1 as SGHRS and CDR2 as YFSETQ. The CDR3 bases are TGCGCCAGTCCGACTACGGGGGTCCCCTACGAGCAGTACTTC. Amino acid sequence: CASPTTGVPYEQYF.